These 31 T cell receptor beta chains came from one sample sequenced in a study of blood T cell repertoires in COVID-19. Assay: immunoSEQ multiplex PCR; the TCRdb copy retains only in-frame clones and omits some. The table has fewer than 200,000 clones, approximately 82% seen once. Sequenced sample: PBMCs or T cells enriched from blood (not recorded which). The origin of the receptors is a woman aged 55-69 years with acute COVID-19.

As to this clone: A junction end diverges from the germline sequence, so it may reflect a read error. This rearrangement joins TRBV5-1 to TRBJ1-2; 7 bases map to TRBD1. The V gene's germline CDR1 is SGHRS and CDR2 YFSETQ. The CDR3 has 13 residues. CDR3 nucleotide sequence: TGCGCCAGCAGGTTGGACAGGTTAAATGGCTACACCTTC. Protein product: CASRLDRLNGYTF.

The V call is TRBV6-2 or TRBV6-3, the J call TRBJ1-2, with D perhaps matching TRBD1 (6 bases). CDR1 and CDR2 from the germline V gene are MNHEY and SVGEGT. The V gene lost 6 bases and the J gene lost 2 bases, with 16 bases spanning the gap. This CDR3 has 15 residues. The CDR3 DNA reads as TGTGCCAGCAGCCTTCGACAGGCTATAAACTATGGCTACACCTTC. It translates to CASSLRQAINYGYTF.

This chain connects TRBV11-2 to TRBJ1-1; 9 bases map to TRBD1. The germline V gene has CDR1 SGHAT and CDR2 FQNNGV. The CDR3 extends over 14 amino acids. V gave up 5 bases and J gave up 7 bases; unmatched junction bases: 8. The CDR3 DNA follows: TGTGCCAGCAGCCTAATGACAGGGGGTATTGAAGCTTTCTTT. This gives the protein CASSLMTGGIEAFF.

CDR3 coding DNA: TGTGCCAGCAGCCAAGATCGTCGAGGGAGTGGGGAGCTGTTTTTT. Its translation is CASSQDRRGSGELFF. This chain connects TRBV4-2 to TRBJ2-2, with D possibly matching TRBD2 (5 bases). This CDR3 is built from 15 residues. Trimming removed 0 bases at V and 8 bases at J, with 13 bases between. The germline CDR1 and CDR2 sequences are LGHNA and YNFKEQ.

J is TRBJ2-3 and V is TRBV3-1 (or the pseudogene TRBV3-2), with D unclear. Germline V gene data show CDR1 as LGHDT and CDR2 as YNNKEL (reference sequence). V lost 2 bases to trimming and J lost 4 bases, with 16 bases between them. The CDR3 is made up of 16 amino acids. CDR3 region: CASSQYVAFKADTQYF. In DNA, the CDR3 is TGTGCCAGCAGCCAATATGTAGCCTTTAAAGCAGATACGCAGTATTTT.

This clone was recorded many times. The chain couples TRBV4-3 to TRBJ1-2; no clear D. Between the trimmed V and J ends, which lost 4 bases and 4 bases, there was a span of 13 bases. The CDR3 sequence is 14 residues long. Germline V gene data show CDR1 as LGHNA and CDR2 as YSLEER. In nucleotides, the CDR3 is TGCGCCAGCAGCCGAACCGAGGGAGCCTATGGCTACACCTTC. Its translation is CASSRTEGAYGYTF.

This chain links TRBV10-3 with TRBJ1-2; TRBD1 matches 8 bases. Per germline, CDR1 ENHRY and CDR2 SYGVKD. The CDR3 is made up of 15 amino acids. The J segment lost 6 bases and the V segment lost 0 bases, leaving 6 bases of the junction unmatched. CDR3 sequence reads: CAISESVPGGHGYTF. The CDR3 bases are TGTGCCATCAGTGAGTCGGTCCCAGGGGGCCATGGCTACACCTTC.

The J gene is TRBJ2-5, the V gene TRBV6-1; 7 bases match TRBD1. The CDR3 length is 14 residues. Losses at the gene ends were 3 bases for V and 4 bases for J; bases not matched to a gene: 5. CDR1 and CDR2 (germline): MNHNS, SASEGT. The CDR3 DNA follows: TGTGCCAGCAGTGAGGTGACAGGGCGAGAGACCCAGTACTTC. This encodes CASSEVTGRETQYF.

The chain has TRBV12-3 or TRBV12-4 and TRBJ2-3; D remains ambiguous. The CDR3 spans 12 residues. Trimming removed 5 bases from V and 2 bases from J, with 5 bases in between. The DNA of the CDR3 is TGTGCCAGCAGTGAGTCCACAGATACGCAGTATTTT. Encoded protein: CASSESTDTQYF.

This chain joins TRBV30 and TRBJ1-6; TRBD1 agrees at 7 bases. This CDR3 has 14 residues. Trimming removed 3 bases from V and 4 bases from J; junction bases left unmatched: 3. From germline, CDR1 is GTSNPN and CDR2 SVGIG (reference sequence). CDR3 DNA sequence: TGTGCCTGGAGCACGACAGGGTATAATTCACCCCTCCACTTT. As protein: CAWSTTGYNSPLHF.

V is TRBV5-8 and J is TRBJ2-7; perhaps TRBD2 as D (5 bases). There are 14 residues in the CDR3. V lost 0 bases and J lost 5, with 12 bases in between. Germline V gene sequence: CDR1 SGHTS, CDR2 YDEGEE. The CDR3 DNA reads TGTGCCAGCAGCTTGGCCTCCGGGGTACACGAGCAGTACGTC. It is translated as CASSLASGVHEQYV.

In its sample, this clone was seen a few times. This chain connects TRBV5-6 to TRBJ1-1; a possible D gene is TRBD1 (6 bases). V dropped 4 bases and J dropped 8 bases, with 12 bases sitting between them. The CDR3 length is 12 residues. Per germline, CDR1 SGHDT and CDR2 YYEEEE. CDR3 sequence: CASSPATGEAFF. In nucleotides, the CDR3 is TGTGCCAGCAGCCCAGCGACAGGAGAAGCTTTCTTT.

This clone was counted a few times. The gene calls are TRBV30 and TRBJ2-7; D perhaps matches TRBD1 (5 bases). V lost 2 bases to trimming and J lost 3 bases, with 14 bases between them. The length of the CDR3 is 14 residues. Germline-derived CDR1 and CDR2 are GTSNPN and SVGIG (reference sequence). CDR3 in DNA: TGTGCCTGGAGTCAGGACAAGGGTGGCTACGAGCAGTACTTC. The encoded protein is CAWSQDKGGYEQYF.

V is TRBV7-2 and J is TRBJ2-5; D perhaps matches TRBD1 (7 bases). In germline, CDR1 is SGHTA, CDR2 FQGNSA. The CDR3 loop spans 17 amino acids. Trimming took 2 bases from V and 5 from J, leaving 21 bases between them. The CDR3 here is CASSLRVTGTFRETQYF. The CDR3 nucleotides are TGTGCCAGCAGCTTACGCGTGACAGGGACTTTTAGGGAGACCCAGTACTTC.

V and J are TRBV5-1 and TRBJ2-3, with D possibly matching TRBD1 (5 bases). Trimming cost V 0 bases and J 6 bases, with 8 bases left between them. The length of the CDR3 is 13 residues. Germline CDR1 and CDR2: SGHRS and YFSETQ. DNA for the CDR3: TGCGCCAGCAGCTTGGGCAGGGCGGATACGCAGTATTTT. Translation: CASSLGRADTQYF.

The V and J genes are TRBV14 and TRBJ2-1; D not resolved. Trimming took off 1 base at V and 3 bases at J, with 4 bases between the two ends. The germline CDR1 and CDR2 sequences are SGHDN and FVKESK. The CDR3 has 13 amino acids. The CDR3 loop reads CASSQVRYNEQFF. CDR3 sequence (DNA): TGTGCCAGCAGCCAAGTTCGCTACAATGAGCAGTTCTTC. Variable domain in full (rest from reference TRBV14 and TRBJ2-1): EAGVTQFPSHSVIEKGQTVTLRCDPISGHDNLYWYRRVMGKEIKFLLHFVKESKQDESGMPNNRFLAERTGGTYSTLKVQPAELEDSGVYFCASSQVRYNEQFFGPGTRLTVL.

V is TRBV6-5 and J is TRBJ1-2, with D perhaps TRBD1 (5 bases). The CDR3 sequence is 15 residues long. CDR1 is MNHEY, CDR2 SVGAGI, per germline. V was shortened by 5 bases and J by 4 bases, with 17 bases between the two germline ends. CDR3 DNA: TGTGCCAGCAGTCAGGACACCGACAGCTTCTATGGCTACACCTTC. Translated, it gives CASSQDTDSFYGYTF.

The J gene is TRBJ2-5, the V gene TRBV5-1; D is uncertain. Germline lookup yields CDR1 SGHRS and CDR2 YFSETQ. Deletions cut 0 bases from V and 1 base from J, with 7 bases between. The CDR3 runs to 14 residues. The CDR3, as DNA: TGCGCCAGCAGCTTGGGTACTCCCCAAGAGACCCAGTACTTC. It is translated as CASSLGTPQETQYF.

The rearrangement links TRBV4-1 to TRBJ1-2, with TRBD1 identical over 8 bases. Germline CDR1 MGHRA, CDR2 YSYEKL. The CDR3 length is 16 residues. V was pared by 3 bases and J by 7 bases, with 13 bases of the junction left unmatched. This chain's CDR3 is CASSQADRGYLGGYTF. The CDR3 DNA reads TGCGCCAGCAGCCAGGCCGACAGGGGATATTTAGGTGGCTACACCTTC.

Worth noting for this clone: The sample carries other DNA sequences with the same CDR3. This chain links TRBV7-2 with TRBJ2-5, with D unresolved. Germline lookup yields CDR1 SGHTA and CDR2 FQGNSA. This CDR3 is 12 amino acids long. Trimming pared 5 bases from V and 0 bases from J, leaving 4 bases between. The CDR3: CASSPYQETQYF. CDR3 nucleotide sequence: TGTGCCAGCAGCCCGTACCAAGAGACCCAGTACTTC.

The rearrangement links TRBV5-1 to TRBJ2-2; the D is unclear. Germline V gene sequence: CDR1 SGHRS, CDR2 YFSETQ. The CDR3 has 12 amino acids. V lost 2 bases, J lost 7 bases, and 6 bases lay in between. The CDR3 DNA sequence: TGCGCCAGCAGCTTTAGCATCGGGGAGCTGTTTTTT. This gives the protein CASSFSIGELFF.

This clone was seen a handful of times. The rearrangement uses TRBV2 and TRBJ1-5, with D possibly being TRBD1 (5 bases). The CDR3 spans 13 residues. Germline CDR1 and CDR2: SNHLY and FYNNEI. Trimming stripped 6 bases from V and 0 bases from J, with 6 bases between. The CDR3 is CASRGDSNQPQHF. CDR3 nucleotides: TGTGCCAGCAGAGGGGATAGCAATCAGCCCCAGCATTTT.

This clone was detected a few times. CDR3 region: CASSYFLETQYF. CDR3 nucleotides: TGTGCCAGCAGTTATTTTCTGGAGACCCAGTACTTC. The chain employs TRBV6-2 or TRBV6-3 and TRBJ2-5; no clear D. The CDR3 is made up of 12 amino acids. Trimming pared 3 bases from V and 5 bases from J, leaving 7 bases between. The germline gives CDR1 MNHEY, CDR2 SVGEGT.

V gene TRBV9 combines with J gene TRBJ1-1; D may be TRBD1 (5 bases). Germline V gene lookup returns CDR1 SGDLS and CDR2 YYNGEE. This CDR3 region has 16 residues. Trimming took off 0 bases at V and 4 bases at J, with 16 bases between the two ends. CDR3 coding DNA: TGTGCCAGCAGCGTAGTAGGGCAGGGCGGTGGCACTGAAGCTTTCTTT. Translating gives CASSVVGQGGGTEAFF.

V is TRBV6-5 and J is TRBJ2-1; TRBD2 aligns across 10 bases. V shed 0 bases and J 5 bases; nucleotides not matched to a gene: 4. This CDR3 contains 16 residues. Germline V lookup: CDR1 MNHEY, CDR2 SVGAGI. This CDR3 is CASSYSPGLADNEQFF. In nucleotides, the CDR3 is TGTGCCAGCAGTTACTCGCCAGGACTAGCGGACAATGAGCAGTTCTTC.

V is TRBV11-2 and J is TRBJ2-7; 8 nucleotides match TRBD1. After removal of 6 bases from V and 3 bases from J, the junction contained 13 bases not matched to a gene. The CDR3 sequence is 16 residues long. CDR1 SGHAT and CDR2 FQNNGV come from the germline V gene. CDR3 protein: CASSSRGQGTFYEQYF. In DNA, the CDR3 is TGTGCCAGCAGTTCACGCGGACAGGGAACTTTCTACGAGCAGTACTTC.

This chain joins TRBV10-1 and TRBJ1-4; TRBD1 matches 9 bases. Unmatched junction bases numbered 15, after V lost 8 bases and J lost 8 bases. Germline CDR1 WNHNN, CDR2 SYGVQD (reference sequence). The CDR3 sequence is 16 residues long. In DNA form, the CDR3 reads TGCGCCAGCGGGGAAAATACAGGGGGCAGGGGGGAAAAACTGTTTTTT. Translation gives CASGENTGGRGEKLFF.

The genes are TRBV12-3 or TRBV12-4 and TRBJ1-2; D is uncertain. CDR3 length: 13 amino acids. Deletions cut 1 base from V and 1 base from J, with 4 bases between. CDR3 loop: CASSLGDNYGYTF. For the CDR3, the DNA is TGTGCCAGCAGTTTAGGAGATAACTATGGCTACACCTTC.

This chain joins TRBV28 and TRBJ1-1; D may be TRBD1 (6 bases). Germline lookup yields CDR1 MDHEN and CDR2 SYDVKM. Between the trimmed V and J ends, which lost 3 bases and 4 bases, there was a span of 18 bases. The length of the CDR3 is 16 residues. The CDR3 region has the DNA TGTGCCAGCAGTTTCCGGTTCCCAGGGGAGGGCACTGAAGCTTTCTTT. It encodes CASSFRFPGEGTEAFF.

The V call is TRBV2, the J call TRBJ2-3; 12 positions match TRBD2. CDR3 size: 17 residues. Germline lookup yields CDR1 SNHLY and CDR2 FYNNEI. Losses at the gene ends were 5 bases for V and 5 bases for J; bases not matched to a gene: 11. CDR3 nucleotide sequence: TGTGCCAGCAGTATCCTAGCGGGAGGGCCGGGCGAAGATACGCAGTATTTT. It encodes CASSILAGGPGEDTQYF.

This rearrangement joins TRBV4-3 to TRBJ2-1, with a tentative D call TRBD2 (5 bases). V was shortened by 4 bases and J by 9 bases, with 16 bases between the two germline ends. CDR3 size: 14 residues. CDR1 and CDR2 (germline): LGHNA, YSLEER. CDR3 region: CASSPRAGMGEQFF. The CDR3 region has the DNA TGCGCCAGCAGCCCGAGGGCAGGCATGGGTGAGCAGTTCTTC.